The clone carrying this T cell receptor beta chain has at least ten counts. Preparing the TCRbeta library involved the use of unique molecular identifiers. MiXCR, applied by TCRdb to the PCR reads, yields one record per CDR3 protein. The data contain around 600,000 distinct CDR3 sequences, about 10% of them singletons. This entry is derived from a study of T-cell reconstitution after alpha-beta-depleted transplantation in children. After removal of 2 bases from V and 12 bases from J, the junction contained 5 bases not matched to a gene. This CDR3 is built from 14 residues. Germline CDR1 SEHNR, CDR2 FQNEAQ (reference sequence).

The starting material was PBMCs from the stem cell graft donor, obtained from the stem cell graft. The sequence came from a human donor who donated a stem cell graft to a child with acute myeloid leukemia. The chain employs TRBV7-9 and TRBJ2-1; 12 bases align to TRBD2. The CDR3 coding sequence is TGTGCCAGCAGCTTACTAGCGGGAGGGATCGGGCAGTTCTTC. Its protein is CASSLLAGGIGQFF.